A single sample is the source of the 24 T cell receptor beta chains below, sequenced in a study of blood T cell repertoires in COVID-19. The data were produced by immunoSEQ multiplex PCR, yet TCRdb's version contains in-frame clones alone and is incomplete. The data hold roughly 340,000 clones, with about nine tenths observed a single time. Sequencing was done on a sample of peripheral blood. Receptors were obtained from a woman in her 70s with COVID-19, enrolled during active disease.

This sequence joins TRBV2 and TRBJ2-1; 12 bases agree with TRBD2. Per the germline V gene, CDR1 is SNHLY and CDR2 is FYNNEI. The CDR3 extends over 15 amino acids. V shed 7 bases and J 4 bases; nucleotides not matched to a gene: 5. CDR3 nucleotides: TGTGCCAGCACAAGAACTAGCGGGGGGTACAATGAGCAGTTCTTC. It is translated as CASTRTSGGYNEQFF.

CDR3: CASSIGGVRDEQYF. The DNA for the CDR3 is TGTGCCAGTAGTATAGGGGGCGTCCGGGACGAGCAGTACTTC. The rearrangement uses TRBV19 and TRBJ2-7, with D possibly matching TRBD1 (5 bases). V was trimmed by 1 base and J by 5 bases, leaving 12 bases between them. The CDR3 has 14 amino acids. The germline CDR1 and CDR2 sequences are LNHDA and SQIVND (reference sequence).

The chain carries TRBV6-5 and TRBJ1-5; 10 bases fit TRBD1. V trimming: 3 bases; J trimming: 6 bases; junction bases outside the gene matches: 5. The CDR3 has 15 amino acids. Germline CDR1 is MNHEY and CDR2 is SVGAGI. Here the CDR3 reads CASSYLRDRGQPQHF. DNA of the CDR3: TGTGCCAGCAGTTATCTCCGGGACAGGGGTCAGCCCCAGCATTTT.

The rearrangement joins TRBV3-1 (or the pseudogene TRBV3-2) to TRBJ2-1, with D uncertain. The ends were cut back, 5 bases at V and 8 bases at J, with 16 bases in the middle. CDR1 is LGHDT, CDR2 YNNKEL, per germline (reference sequence). The CDR3 has 14 residues. The CDR3 region is CASSSKQFPDEQFF. In nucleotides, the CDR3 is TGTGCCAGCAGCAGTAAACAGTTCCCCGATGAGCAGTTCTTC.

The chain carries TRBV24-1 and TRBJ2-7; 7 nucleotides agree with TRBD1. Germline values: CDR1 KGHDR, CDR2 SFDVKD. Germline trimming cut 3 bases from V and 3 bases from J; bases unmatched to any gene: 4. There are 14 residues in the CDR3. This CDR3 is CATSDPRTGYEQYF. The CDR3 region has the DNA TGTGCCACCAGTGATCCGCGGACAGGCTACGAGCAGTACTTC.

This clone has a handful of counts. The chain has TRBV2 and TRBJ1-5; D not certain. Germline CDR1 is SNHLY and CDR2 is FYNNEI. The CDR3 length is 14 residues. V lost 1 base to trimming and J lost 7 bases, with 11 bases between them. The CDR3 DNA reads as TGTGCCAGCAGTGAAGGGCAGAATGAACAGCCCCAGCATTTT. This sequence encodes CASSEGQNEQPQHF.

CDR3 sequence (DNA): TGTGCCAGCAGCTTAGTCAGTGGCAGTAACTATGGCTACACCTTC. Protein: CASSLVSGSNYGYTF. The V and J genes are TRBV7-2 and TRBJ1-2; D gene unclear. The germline V gene encodes CDR1 SGHTA and CDR2 FQGNSA. This CDR3 is built from 15 residues. With 1 base removed from V and 1 base from J, the gap between germline ends came to 10 bases.

The rearrangement joins TRBV24-1 to TRBJ2-1; D may be TRBD1 (6 bases). Germline-derived CDR1 and CDR2 are KGHDR and SFDVKD. The germline V and J ends were trimmed by 9 bases and 10 bases, with 27 bases remaining between them. This CDR3 has 16 residues. The CDR3: CATGSNRDNIRGEQFF. CDR3 coding DNA: TGTGCCACCGGGTCCAACCGGGACAACATTAGGGGGGAGCAGTTCTTC.

V usage is TRBV5-1 and J usage is TRBJ2-3; 9 bases fit TRBD2. CDR1 and CDR2 (germline): SGHRS, YFSETQ. The CDR3 has 16 amino acids. V shed 4 bases and J 5 bases; nucleotides not matched to a gene: 11. As DNA, the CDR3 is TGCGCCAGCAGCCGGACTAGCGAACCGAAGGTAGATACGCAGTATTTT. Translation gives CASSRTSEPKVDTQYF.

This sequence joins TRBV24-1 and TRBJ1-1; D may be TRBD1 (5 bases). V lost 5 bases to trimming and J lost 3 bases, with 12 bases between them. The V gene's germline CDR1 is KGHDR and CDR2 SFDVKD. This CDR3 is 14 amino acids long. The CDR3 reads CATSATRGDTEAFF. CDR3 coding DNA: TGTGCCACCAGTGCCACTCGGGGGGACACTGAAGCTTTCTTT.

This chain uses TRBV9 with TRBJ1-1, with 9 nucleotides matching TRBD1. The CDR3 is made up of 16 amino acids. V was clipped by 3 bases and J by 0 bases; unmatched bases: 6. The germline V gene encodes CDR1 SGDLS and CDR2 YYNGEE. The CDR3 nucleotides read TGTGCCAGCAGCGACTTACAGGGGGCGCTGAACACTGAAGCTTTCTTT. Its translation: CASSDLQGALNTEAFF. Supplemented by reference TRBV9 and TRBJ1-1, the full variable domain reads DSGVTQTPKHLITATGQRVTLRCSPRSGDLSVYWYQQSLDQGLQFLIQYYNGEERAKGNILERFSAQQFPDLHSELNLSSLELGDSALYFCASSDLQGALNTEAFFGQGTRLTVV.

The chain uses TRBV29-1 and TRBJ2-7; 7 nucleotides match TRBD2. Unmatched junction bases numbered 5, after V lost 7 bases and J lost 2 bases. The CDR3 is 12 residues long. Germline V lookup: CDR1 SQVTM, CDR2 ANQGSEA. The CDR3 here is CSGGGDTYEQYF. Here the CDR3 DNA reads TGCAGCGGTGGGGGGGATACCTACGAGCAGTACTTC.

Turning to this clone: Within the sample, other DNA sequences also encode this same CDR3. The chain couples TRBV19 to TRBJ2-3, with a weak D call TRBD2 (5 bases). Germline V CDR1 and CDR2: LNHDA, SQIVND (reference sequence). V was pared by 2 bases and J by 0 bases, with 9 bases between. This CDR3 has 15 amino acids. The CDR3 loop reads CASSIRGGSTDTQYF. The CDR3 bases are TGTGCCAGTAGTATACGGGGTGGGAGCACAGATACGCAGTATTTT.

This sequence joins TRBV2 and TRBJ1-4, with a possible D match to TRBD1 (5 bases). Per germline, CDR1 SNHLY and CDR2 FYNNEI. The CDR3 consists of 13 residues. With 7 bases removed from V and 6 bases from J, the gap between germline ends came to 12 bases. DNA of the CDR3: TGTGCCAGCAACAGGCAGCAAGATGAAAAACTGTTTTTT. Translating it yields CASNRQQDEKLFF.

The chain has TRBV15 and TRBJ1-2; D is undetermined. This CDR3 spans 14 amino acids. Trimming removed 0 bases at V and 8 bases at J, with 13 bases between. From germline, CDR1 is LNHNV and CDR2 YYDKDF (reference sequence). CDR3 sequence: CATSRDLGVRGYTF. The CDR3 bases are TGTGCCACCAGCAGAGATCTGGGAGTAAGGGGCTACACCTTC. Drawing the rest from reference TRBV15 and TRBJ1-2, the complete variable domain is DAMVIQNPRYQVTQFGKPVTLSCSQTLNHNVMYWYQQKSSQAPKLLFHYYDKDFNNEADTPDNFQSRRPNTSFCFLDIRSPGLGDTAMYLCATSRDLGVRGYTFGSGTRLTVV.

This chain connects TRBV2 to TRBJ1-5; weak D call: TRBD1 (6 bases). Trimming took off 1 base at V and 4 bases at J, with 11 bases between the two ends. Germline loops: CDR1 SNHLY, CDR2 FYNNEI. CDR3 length: 15 amino acids. CDR3: CASSEGQVDNQPQHF. The CDR3 nucleotides read TGTGCCAGCAGTGAAGGACAGGTTGATAATCAGCCCCAGCATTTT.

The chain uses TRBV5-1 and TRBJ1-1; the D is unclear. The CDR3 runs 15 residues. Germline V CDR1 and CDR2: SGHRS, YFSETQ. Trimming shortened V by 2 bases and J by 0 bases, and 11 bases separated the two germline ends. The CDR3 reads CASSFAGGVNTEAFF. The CDR3 DNA reads as TGCGCCAGCAGCTTCGCGGGCGGAGTGAACACTGAAGCTTTCTTT.

The chain joins TRBV3-1 (or the pseudogene TRBV3-2) to TRBJ1-6, with 9 bases matching TRBD1. Losses at the gene ends were 3 bases for V and 13 bases for J; bases not matched to a gene: 10. In germline, CDR1 is LGHDT, CDR2 YNNKEL (reference sequence). The CDR3 has 15 amino acids. For the CDR3, the DNA is TGTGCCAGCAGCCAGGGTTGGACAGGGGTGACTCCCCTCCACTTT. Translating gives CASSQGWTGVTPLHF.

The rearrangement links TRBV15 to TRBJ1-3, with 8 bases matching TRBD1. J gave up 0 bases and V 0 bases, and 10 bases lay outside the gene matches. Germline CDR1 LNHNV, CDR2 YYDKDF (reference sequence). The CDR3 runs to 19 residues. CDR3 residues: CATSRDLGGQGSSGNTIYF. In nucleotides, the CDR3 is TGTGCCACCAGCAGAGATTTAGGAGGACAGGGAAGCTCTGGAAACACCATATATTTT.

The chain couples TRBV9 to TRBJ2-5; perhaps TRBD2 as D (6 bases). The CDR3 spans 13 residues. Germline V CDR1 and CDR2: SGDLS, YYNGEE. Trimming left V 3 bases short and J 2 bases short, with 8 bases between. CDR3 nucleotides: TGTGCCAGCAGCGGACTAGTGCAAGAGACCCAGTACTTC. Its translation is CASSGLVQETQYF.

CDR3 region: CASSPGQGQPQHF. Written as DNA, the CDR3 is TGTGCCAGCAGTCCGGGGCAGGGGCAGCCCCAGCATTTT. The chain has TRBV12-3 or TRBV12-4 and TRBJ1-5, with D possibly matching TRBD1 (6 bases). V was pared by 5 bases and J by 7 bases, with 12 bases between. CDR3 size: 13 residues.

The rearrangement uses TRBV11-3 and TRBJ2-5; TRBD1 might be the D (5 bases). The germline V gene encodes CDR1 SGHNT and CDR2 YENEEA. Trimming left V 7 bases short and J 1 base short, with 13 bases between. This CDR3 is 14 amino acids long. CDR3: CASTRARAQETQYF. CDR3 sequence (DNA): TGTGCCAGCACCCGGGCCAGGGCCCAAGAGACCCAGTACTTC.

The chain couples TRBV3-1 (or the pseudogene TRBV3-2) to TRBJ1-1; D perhaps matches TRBD1 (5 bases). Trimming removed 4 bases at V and 0 bases at J, with 12 bases between. Germline-derived CDR1 and CDR2 are LGHDT and YNNKEL (reference sequence). The CDR3 runs to 15 residues. CDR3 bases: TGTGCCAGCAGCCCTCGGGGAGGGGTGAACACTGAAGCTTTCTTT. Translation gives CASSPRGGVNTEAFF.

The genes are TRBV12-5 and TRBJ2-7, with D possibly being TRBD1 (6 bases). Germline loops: CDR1 LGHNT, CDR2 FRNRAP. The CDR3 spans 13 residues. Trimming cost V 3 bases and J 4 bases, with 10 bases left between them. CDR3 bases: TGTGCTAGTGGTTTTTTACAGGGATACGAGCAGTACTTC. Translated, it gives CASGFLQGYEQYF.